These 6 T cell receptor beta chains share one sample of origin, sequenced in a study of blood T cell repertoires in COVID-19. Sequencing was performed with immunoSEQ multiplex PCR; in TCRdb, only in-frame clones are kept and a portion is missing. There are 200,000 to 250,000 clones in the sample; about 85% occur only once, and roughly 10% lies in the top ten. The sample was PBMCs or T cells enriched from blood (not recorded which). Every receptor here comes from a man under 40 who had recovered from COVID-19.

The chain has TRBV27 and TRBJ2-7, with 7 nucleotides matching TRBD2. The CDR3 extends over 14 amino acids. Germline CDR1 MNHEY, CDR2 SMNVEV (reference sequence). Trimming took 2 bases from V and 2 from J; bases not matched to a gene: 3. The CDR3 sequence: CASSLREGAYEQYF. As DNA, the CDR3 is TGTGCCAGCAGTTTAAGGGAGGGCGCCTACGAGCAGTACTTC.

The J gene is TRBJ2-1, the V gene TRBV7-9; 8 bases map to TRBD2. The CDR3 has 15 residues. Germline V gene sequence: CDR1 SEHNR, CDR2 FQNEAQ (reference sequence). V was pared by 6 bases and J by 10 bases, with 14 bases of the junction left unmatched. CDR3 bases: TGTGCCAGCAGAACCGGGACTAGGGGGGGTCCGGAGCAGTTCTTC. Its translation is CASRTGTRGGPEQFF.

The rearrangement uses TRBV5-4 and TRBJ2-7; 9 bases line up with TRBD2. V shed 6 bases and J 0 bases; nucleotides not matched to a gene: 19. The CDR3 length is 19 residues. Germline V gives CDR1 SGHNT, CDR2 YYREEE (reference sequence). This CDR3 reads CASTRGGSSGGPSSYEQYF. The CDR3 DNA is TGTGCCAGCACCCGGGGGGGAAGTAGCGGGGGCCCAAGCTCCTACGAGCAGTACTTC.

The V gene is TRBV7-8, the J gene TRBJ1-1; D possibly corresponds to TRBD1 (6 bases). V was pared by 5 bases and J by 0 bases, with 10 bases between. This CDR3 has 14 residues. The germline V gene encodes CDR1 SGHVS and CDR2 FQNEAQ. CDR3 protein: CASSRDRLNTEAFF. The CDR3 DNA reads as TGTGCCAGCAGCCGAGACAGGTTGAACACTGAAGCTTTCTTT.

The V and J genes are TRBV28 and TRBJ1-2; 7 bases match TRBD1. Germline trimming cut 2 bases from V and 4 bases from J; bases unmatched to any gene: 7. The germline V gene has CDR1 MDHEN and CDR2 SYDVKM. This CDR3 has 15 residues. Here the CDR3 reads CASSLERTGSYGYTF. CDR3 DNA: TGTGCCAGCAGTTTAGAACGGACAGGATCCTATGGCTACACCTTC.

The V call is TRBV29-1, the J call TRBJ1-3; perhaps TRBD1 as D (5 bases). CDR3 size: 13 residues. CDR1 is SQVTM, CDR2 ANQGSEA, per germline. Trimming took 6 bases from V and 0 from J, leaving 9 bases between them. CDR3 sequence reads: CSVGPNSGNTIYF. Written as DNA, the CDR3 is TGCAGCGTGGGGCCGAACTCTGGAAACACCATATATTTT.